This passage covers 17 T cell receptor beta chains from one sample sequenced in a study of blood T cell repertoires in COVID-19. Libraries were prepared by immunoSEQ multiplex PCR; TCRdb keeps only in-frame clonotypes and omits some of them. Of about 76,000 clones detected, roughly 80% appear once; the ten largest clones hold roughly 12%. The sample was peripheral blood. Receptors originate from a human donor in a cohort sampled during active COVID-19.

The chain carries TRBV7-9 and TRBJ1-4; 8 bases are shared with TRBD1. Germline V lookup: CDR1 SEHNR, CDR2 FQNEAQ (reference sequence). With 3 bases clipped from V and 10 bases from J, the junction kept 7 bases outside the gene matches. The CDR3 sequence is 14 residues long. The CDR3 region has the DNA TGTGCCAGCAGCTTGGCAGGGGGCACTGGAAAACTGTTTTTT. This gives the protein CASSLAGGTGKLFF.

The J gene is TRBJ1-1, the V gene TRBV29-1; TRBD1 might be the D (5 bases). Deletions cut 6 bases from V and 3 bases from J, with 14 bases between. Germline CDR1 and CDR2: SQVTM and ANQGSEA. This CDR3 has 13 residues. Here the CDR3 reads CSVHPRADTEAFF. The CDR3 bases are TGCAGCGTACACCCCAGGGCCGACACTGAAGCTTTCTTT.

This chain links TRBV7-6 with TRBJ2-2, with TRBD2 as a possible D gene (5 bases). V dropped 3 bases and J dropped 7 bases, with 15 bases sitting between them. Germline V gives CDR1 SGHVS, CDR2 FNYEAQ. This CDR3 contains 15 residues. The CDR3 DNA reads TGTGCCAGCAGCTTGGAGGCTTCAGGAGGCGGGGAGCTGTTTTTT. Amino acid sequence: CASSLEASGGGELFF.

The J gene is TRBJ2-3, the V gene TRBV28, with 8 bases lining up with TRBD2. Trimming at V came to 8 bases and at J to 7 bases, leaving 2 bases not matched to a gene. Looked up from germline, CDR1 is MDHEN and CDR2 is SYDVKM. The CDR3 is made up of 11 amino acids. The CDR3 DNA follows: TGTGCCAGCTCTAGCGGGCATACGCAGTATTTT. Its translation is CASSSGHTQYF.

This chain joins TRBV27 and TRBJ1-1; D ambiguous. V was pared by 3 bases and J by 8 bases, with 10 bases between. Germline V gene sequence: CDR1 MNHEY, CDR2 SMNVEV (reference sequence). The CDR3 contains 12 residues. This CDR3 reads CASSFNFGEAFF. Here the CDR3 DNA reads TGTGCCAGCAGTTTTAATTTTGGCGAAGCTTTCTTT.

The genes are TRBV29-1 and TRBJ1-1, with 8 bases matching TRBD1. This CDR3 comprises 14 residues. From germline, CDR1 is SQVTM and CDR2 ANQGSEA. With V trimmed by 5 bases and J by 3 bases, 8 bases remained unmatched. The CDR3 DNA is TGCAGCGTTACGACACAGGGGGTCTACACTGAAGCTTTCTTT. It translates to CSVTTQGVYTEAFF.

The V call is TRBV18, the J call TRBJ1-3; possible D gene TRBD1, 5 bases. Trimming removed 5 bases from V and 2 bases from J, with 10 bases in between. This CDR3 has 14 amino acids. The germline CDR1 and CDR2 sequences are KGHSH and LQKENI. CDR3 DNA sequence: TGTGCCAGCTCAGCTCAGGGCGCTGGAAACACCATATATTTT. As protein: CASSAQGAGNTIYF.

V usage is TRBV11-2 and J usage is TRBJ2-2; D unresolved. Germline V gene lookup returns CDR1 SGHAT and CDR2 FQNNGV. The CDR3 runs to 15 residues. The ends were cut back, 5 bases at V and 1 base at J, with 11 bases in the middle. Written as DNA, the CDR3 is TGTGCCAGCAGCATGGCGCTAGTGAACACCGGGGAGCTGTTTTTT. Its translation is CASSMALVNTGELFF. Looking up the rest from reference TRBV11-2 and TRBJ2-2 gives the full variable domain: EAGVAQSPRYKIIEKRQSVAFWCNPISGHATLYWYQQILGQGPKLLIQFQNNGVVDDSQLPKDRFSAERLKGVDSTLKIQPAKLEDSAVYLCASSMALVNTGELFFGEGSRLTVL.

J is TRBJ2-7 and V is TRBV5-4, with D perhaps matching TRBD1 (5 bases). V dropped 2 bases and J dropped 4 bases, with 10 bases sitting between them. This CDR3 has 13 residues. CDR1 SGHNT and CDR2 YYREEE come from the germline V gene (reference sequence). This CDR3 reads CASSLSGNYEQYF. The CDR3 coding sequence is TGTGCCAGCAGCTTATCAGGGAATTACGAGCAGTACTTC.

The V call is TRBV6-2 or TRBV6-3, the J call TRBJ2-1; 14 positions agree with TRBD2. From germline, CDR1 is MNHEY and CDR2 SVGEGT. J lost 0 bases, V lost 2 bases, and 3 bases had no gene match. The CDR3 runs 18 residues. The CDR3 nucleotides read TGTGCCAGCAGTTACGGGACTAGCGGGAGAAGCTCCTACAATGAGCAGTTCTTC. The encoded protein is CASSYGTSGRSSYNEQFF.

A few counts support this clone. Other DNA sequences in this sample translate to the same CDR3. The gene calls are TRBV30 and TRBJ1-5; weak D call: TRBD1 (5 bases). The CDR3 contains 13 residues. Trimming took 5 bases from V and 0 from J, leaving 8 bases between them. Germline CDR1 GTSNPN, CDR2 SVGIG (reference sequence). CDR3 sequence reads: CAWGHFSNQPQHF. Here the CDR3 DNA reads TGTGCCTGGGGACACTTTAGCAATCAGCCCCAGCATTTT.

With regard to this clone: In the same sample, other DNA sequences code for this CDR3. The chain carries TRBV1 and TRBJ2-5; the D call in the table, TRBD1, was not verified against the DNA. TRBV1 is a recognized pseudogene. This CDR3 is 16 amino acids long. The CDR3 loop reads CTSSQCRDRLIETQYF. The CDR3 DNA reads as TGCACCAGCAGCCAATGCCGAGACAGACTGATAGAGACCCAGTACTTC.

This clone appeared many times. The genes are TRBV14 and TRBJ2-5; 7 bases line up with TRBD1. Trimming at V came to 0 bases and at J to 5 bases, leaving 9 bases not matched to a gene. The germline V gene has CDR1 SGHDN and CDR2 FVKESK. This CDR3 comprises 16 residues. The CDR3 spells CASSQEVGQLRETQYF. For the CDR3, the DNA is TGTGCCAGCAGCCAAGAAGTGGGACAGCTGAGGGAGACCCAGTACTTC.

The sample holds one count of this clone. J is TRBJ1-1 and V is TRBV18; TRBD1 matches at 7 bases. CDR1 is KGHSH and CDR2 is LQKENI in the germline V gene. The J segment lost 3 bases and the V segment lost 6 bases, leaving 7 bases of the junction unmatched. CDR3 length: 14 amino acids. CDR3 DNA: TGTGCCAGCTCTCCGGACAGGAGGTACACTGAAGCTTTCTTT. This gives the protein CASSPDRRYTEAFF. The full variable domain, with the rest looked up from reference TRBV18 and TRBJ1-1, is NAGVMQNPRHLVRRRGQEARLRCSPMKGHSHVYWYRQLPEEGLKFMVYLQKENIIDESGMPKERFSAEFPKEGPSILRIQQVVRGDSAAYFCASSPDRRYTEAFFGQGTRLTVV.

The chain recombines TRBV29-1 with TRBJ1-4; D is perhaps TRBD1 (6 bases). The V and J ends lost 1 base and 2 bases respectively, with 8 bases between them. This CDR3 is built from 14 residues. Per the germline V gene, CDR1 is SQVTM and CDR2 is ANQGSEA. CDR3 region: CSVEGTATNEKLFF. DNA for the CDR3: TGCAGCGTTGAAGGGACAGCCACTAATGAAAAACTGTTTTTT.

The chain couples TRBV6-5 to TRBJ1-5; a possible D gene is TRBD1 (5 bases). This CDR3 contains 14 residues. Between the trimmed V and J ends, which lost 7 bases and 5 bases, there was a span of 15 bases. CDR1 and CDR2 (germline): MNHEY, SVGAGI. Here the CDR3 reads CASTRSGVDQPQHF. Here the CDR3 DNA reads TGTGCCAGCACCCGGTCGGGGGTGGATCAGCCCCAGCATTTT.

The rearrangement uses TRBV30 and TRBJ1-3; D remains ambiguous. V was shortened by 5 bases and J by 0 bases, with 11 bases between the two germline ends. CDR1 is GTSNPN and CDR2 is SVGIG in the germline V gene (reference sequence). The CDR3 is 14 residues long. CDR3 in DNA: TGTGCCTGGCGGCTCGGGAACTCTGGAAACACCATATATTTT. It translates to CAWRLGNSGNTIYF. Drawing the rest from reference TRBV30 and TRBJ1-3, the complete variable domain is SQTIHQWPATLVQPVGSPLSLECTVEGTSNPNLYWYRQAAGRGLQLLFYSVGIGQISSEVPQNLSASRPQDRQFILSSKKLLLSDSGFYLCAWRLGNSGNTIYFGEGSWLTVV.